Listed below are T cell receptor beta chains from one sample, sequenced in a study of technical replicates of blood from a handful of donors. Only in-frame clones appear in the TCRdb table, and some are missing; sequencing was by immunoSEQ multiplex PCR. The sample shows 55,000 to 85,000 clones, just under 97% of them seen only once. The sample comprised T cells isolated from PBMCs. The receptors were gathered from a human donor in good health. CDR3s include the opening cysteine and the closing phenylalanine or tryptophan. The order of the fields is J gene, V gene, CDR3 protein.

>TRBJ1-1|TRBV27
CASSSTGDTEAFF
>TRBJ2-6|TRBV5-1
CASSLGWGDSGANVLTF
>TRBJ2-5|TRBV27
CASSLGTGGGETQYF
>TRBJ1-2|TRBV11-2
CASSSGTGGGGYTF
>TRBJ2-3|TRBV4-1
CASRRPGGGIRDTQYF
>TRBJ1-2|TRBV25-1
CASSEFEGDYGYTF
>TRBJ1-2|TRBV5-4
CASSVGGGYTF
>TRBJ1-2|TRBV6-1
CASSEALIWSSYGYTF
>TRBJ1-6|TRBV4-1
CASSHPTQSSYNSPLHF
>TRBJ2-7|TRBV7-7
CASSLGRGYEQYF
>TRBJ2-2|TRBV5-4
CASSPGLAGTYTGELFF
>TRBJ1-5|TRBV7-9
CASSGGDRVNQPQHF
>TRBJ1-2|TRBV5-1
CASSLARQGFNYGYTF
>TRBJ2-1|TRBV9
CASSVGLGRGNEQFF
>TRBJ1-2|TRBV5-1
CASSPTGYGYTF
>TRBJ2-1|TRBV29-1
CSVATGGREQFF
>TRBJ2-5|TRBV5-1
CASSLDPFQETQYF
>TRBJ1-1|TRBV5-1
CASSSNYRGENTEAFF
>TRBJ1-5|TRBV25-1
CASGDRGNQPQHF
>TRBJ2-7|TRBV4-2
CASSVGGSYEQYF
>TRBJ2-3|TRBV29-1
CSVCNYGTDTQYF
>TRBJ2-7|TRBV2
CASTGDAGGPPSYEQYF
>TRBJ2-1|TRBV7-2
CASSPSGTYNEQFF
>TRBJ2-6|TRBV12-2
CASRFFLTVGANVLTF
>TRBJ2-1|TRBV4-2
CASSQGEGEQFF
>TRBJ2-7|TRBV2
CASSERVVAGEQYF
>TRBJ1-2|TRBV14
CASSHLRTGGKDGYTF
>TRBJ2-7|TRBV2
CASSEGRQGYEQYF
>TRBJ2-5|TRBV9
CASGGAQETQYF
>TRBJ2-5|TRBV6-5
CASSHGGGWGETQYF
>TRBJ2-3|TRBV5-4
CASSFVLGTGETDTQYF
>TRBJ1-2|TRBV6-4
CASSDSGDRGLVSGYTF
>TRBJ2-7|TRBV6-1
CASSESTPQGGFDF
>TRBJ1-1|TRBV5-6
CASSLGTAGAFF
>TRBJ2-5|TRBV6-5
CASSSDRASQETQYF
>TRBJ2-1|TRBV7-3
CASSLRSAGTTNEQFF
>TRBJ2-2|TRBV5-1
CASSLLDSPNTGELFF
>TRBJ2-5|TRBV6-5
CASSSGGAGEETQYF
>TRBJ1-4|TRBV6-6
CASRLKQGATNEKLFF
>TRBJ2-2|TRBV7-9
CASRPNTLLTGDDTGELFF
>TRBJ2-5|TRBV30
CAWSSAGWETQYF
>TRBJ1-6|TRBV6-5
CASSRRTGAPPLHF
>TRBJ1-1|TRBV11-2
CASSFPLGDDTEAFF
>TRBJ2-2|TRBV7-2
CASSPGYYTGELFF
>TRBJ2-1|TRBV4-1
CASSQEQGATGDEQFF
>TRBJ1-2|TRBV7-3
CASSRDSGNGYTF
>TRBJ1-5|TRBV15
CATSTRSGNQPQHF
>TRBJ2-5|TRBV4-1
CASNLGEGVGQETQYF
>TRBJ2-7|TRBV18
CASSLTGTAAYEQYF
>TRBJ2-7|TRBV4-2
CASSQSSGRVSYEQYF